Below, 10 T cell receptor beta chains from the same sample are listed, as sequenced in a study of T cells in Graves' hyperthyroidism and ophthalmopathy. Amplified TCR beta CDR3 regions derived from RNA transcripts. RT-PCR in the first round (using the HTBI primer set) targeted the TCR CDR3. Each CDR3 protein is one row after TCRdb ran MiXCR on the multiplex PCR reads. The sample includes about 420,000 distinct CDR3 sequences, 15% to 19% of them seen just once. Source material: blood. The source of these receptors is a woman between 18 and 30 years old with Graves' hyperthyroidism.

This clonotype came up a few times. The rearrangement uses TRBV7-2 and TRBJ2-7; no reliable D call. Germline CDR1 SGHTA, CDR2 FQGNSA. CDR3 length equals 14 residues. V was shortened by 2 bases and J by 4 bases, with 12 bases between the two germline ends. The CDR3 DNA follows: TGTGCCAGCAGCTTATTCGGGCAGAATTACGAGCAGTACTTC. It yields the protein CASSLFGQNYEQYF.

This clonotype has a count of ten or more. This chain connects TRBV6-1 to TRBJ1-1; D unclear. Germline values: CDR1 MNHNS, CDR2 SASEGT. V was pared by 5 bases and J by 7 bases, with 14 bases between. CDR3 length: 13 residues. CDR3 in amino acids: CASSRGHGVEAFF. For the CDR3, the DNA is TGTGCCAGCAGTCGCGGGCATGGGGTTGAAGCTTTCTTT.

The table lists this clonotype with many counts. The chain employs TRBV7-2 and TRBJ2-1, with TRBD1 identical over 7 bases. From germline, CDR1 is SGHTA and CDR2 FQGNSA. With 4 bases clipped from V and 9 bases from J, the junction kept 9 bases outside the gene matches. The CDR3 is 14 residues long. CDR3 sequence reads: CASSSVPGGVEQFF. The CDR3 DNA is TGTGCCAGCAGCTCAGTTCCAGGGGGAGTTGAGCAGTTCTTC.

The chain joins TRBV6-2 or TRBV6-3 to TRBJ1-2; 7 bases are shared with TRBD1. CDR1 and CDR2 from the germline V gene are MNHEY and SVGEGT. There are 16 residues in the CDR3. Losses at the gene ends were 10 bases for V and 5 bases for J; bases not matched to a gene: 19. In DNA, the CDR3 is TGTGCCACGTTGATGGGAGGGGGCGCGACGAATTATGGCTACACCTTC. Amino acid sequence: CATLMGGGATNYGYTF.

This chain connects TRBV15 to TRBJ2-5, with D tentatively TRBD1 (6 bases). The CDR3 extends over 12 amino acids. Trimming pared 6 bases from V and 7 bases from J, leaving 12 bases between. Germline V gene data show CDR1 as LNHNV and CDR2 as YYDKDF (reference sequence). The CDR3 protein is CATRNRDGTQYF. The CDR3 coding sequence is TGTGCCACCAGAAACAGGGATGGGACCCAGTACTTC.

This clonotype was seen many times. In nucleotides, the CDR3 is TGTGCCAGCAGTTTGAGGGCAGGGAACGTAGATGAGCAGTTCTTC. Encoded protein: CASSLRAGNVDEQFF. The chain joins TRBV12-3 or TRBV12-4 to TRBJ2-1; D tentatively fits TRBD1 or TRBD2 (5 bases each). The CDR3 spans 15 residues. Trimming took off 3 bases at V and 8 bases at J, with 17 bases between the two ends.

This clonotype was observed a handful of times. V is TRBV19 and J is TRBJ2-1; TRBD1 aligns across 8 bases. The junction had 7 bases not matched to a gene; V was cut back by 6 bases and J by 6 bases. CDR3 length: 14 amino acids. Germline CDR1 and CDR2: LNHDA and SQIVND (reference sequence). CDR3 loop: CASSRDRSFNEQFF. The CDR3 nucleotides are TGTGCCAGTAGCCGGGACAGGTCGTTCAATGAGCAGTTCTTC.

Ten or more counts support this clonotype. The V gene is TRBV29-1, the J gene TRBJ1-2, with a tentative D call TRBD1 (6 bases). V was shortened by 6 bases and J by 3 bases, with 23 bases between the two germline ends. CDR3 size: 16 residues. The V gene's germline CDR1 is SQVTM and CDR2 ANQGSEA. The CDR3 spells CSVPKPPTQGYYGYTF. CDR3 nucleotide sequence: TGCAGCGTGCCCAAACCCCCTACACAGGGTTACTATGGCTACACCTTC.

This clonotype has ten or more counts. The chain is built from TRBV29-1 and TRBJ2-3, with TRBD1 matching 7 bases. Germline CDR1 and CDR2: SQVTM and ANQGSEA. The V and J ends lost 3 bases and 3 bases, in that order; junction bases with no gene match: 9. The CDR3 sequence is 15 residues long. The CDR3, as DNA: TGCAGCGTTGACCGAACCGGGACAGTAACAGATACGCAGTATTTT. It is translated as CSVDRTGTVTDTQYF.

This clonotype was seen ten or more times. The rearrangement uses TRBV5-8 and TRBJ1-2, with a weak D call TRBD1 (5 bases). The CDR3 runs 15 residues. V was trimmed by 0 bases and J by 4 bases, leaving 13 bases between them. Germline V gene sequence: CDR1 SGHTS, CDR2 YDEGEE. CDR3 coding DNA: TGTGCCAGCAGCTTGGATGGGGGTTCCGGCTATGGCTACACCTTC. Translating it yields CASSLDGGSGYGYTF.